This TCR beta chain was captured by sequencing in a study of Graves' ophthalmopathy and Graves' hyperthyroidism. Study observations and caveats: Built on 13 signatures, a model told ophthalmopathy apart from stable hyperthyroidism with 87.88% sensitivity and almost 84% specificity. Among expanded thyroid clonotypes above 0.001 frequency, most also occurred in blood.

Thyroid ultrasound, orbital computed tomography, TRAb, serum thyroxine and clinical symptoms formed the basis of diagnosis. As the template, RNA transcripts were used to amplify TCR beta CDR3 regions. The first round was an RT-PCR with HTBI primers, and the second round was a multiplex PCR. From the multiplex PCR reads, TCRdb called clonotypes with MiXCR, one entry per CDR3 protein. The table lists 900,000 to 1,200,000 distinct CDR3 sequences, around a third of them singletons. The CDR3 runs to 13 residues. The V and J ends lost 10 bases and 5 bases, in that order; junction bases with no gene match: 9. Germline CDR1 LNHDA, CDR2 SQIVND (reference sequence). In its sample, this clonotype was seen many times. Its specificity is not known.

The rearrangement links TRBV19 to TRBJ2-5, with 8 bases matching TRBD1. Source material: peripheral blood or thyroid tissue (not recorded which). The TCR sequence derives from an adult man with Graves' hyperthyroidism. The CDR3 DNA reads TGTGCCACACGACAGGGGTATCGGGAGACCCAGTACTTC. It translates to CATRQGYRETQYF.